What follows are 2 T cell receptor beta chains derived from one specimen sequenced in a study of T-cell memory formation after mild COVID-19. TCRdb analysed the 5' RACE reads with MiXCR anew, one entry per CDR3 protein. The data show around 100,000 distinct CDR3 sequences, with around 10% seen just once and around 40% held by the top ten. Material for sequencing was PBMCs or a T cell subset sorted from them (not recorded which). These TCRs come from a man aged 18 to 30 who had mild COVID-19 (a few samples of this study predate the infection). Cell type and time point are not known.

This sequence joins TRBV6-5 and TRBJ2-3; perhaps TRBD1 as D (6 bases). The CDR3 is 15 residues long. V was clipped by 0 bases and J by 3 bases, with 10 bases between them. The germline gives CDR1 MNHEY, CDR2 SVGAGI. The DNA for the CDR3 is TGTGCCAGCAGTTACTCGCTCAGGGGTACAGATACGCAGTATTTT. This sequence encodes CASSYSLRGTDTQYF.

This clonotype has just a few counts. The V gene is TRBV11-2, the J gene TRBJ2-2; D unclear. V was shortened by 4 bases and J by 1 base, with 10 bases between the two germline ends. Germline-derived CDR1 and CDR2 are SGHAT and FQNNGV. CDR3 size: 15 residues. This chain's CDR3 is CASSSVVQNTGELFF. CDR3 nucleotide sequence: TGTGCCAGCAGCTCTGTTGTCCAGAACACCGGGGAGCTGTTTTTT.